A selection of T cell receptor beta chains follows, all from one sample in a study of blood T cell repertoires in COVID-19. Clones were sequenced by immunoSEQ multiplex PCR, and TCRdb holds only the in-frame ones, with some missing. The table includes 150,000 or so clones, 79% detected once. The sequenced material came from peripheral blood. The receptors come from a woman in her 70s with COVID-19, enrolled during active disease. The CDR3 runs from the conserved cysteine through the conserved F or W. Fields, in order: J gene, D gene, clone size, V gene, CDR3 protein, CDR3 DNA. D genes are given only for firm matches. Clone size, where shown, is once, few, many, or a class for clones that have expanded.

>TRBJ1-4|TRBD1|.|TRBV18
CASSSGTGSEKLFF
TGTGCCAGCTCTTCCGGGACAGGGTCGGAAAAACTGTTTTTT
>TRBJ1-2|.|.|TRBV24-1
CATSPSGAANYGYTF
TGTGCCACCAGTCCGTCGGGAGCGGCTAACTATGGCTACACCTTC
>TRBJ2-1|.|.|TRBV5-4
CASSPQTPTYNEQFF
TGTGCCAGCAGCCCCCAGACTCCCACCTACAATGAGCAGTTCTTC
>TRBJ1-6|.|once|TRBV6-1
CASSEQGKLSSYNSPLHF
TGTGCCAGCAGTGAACAGGGGAAGCTAAGCTCCTATAATTCACCCCTCCACTTT
>TRBJ2-5|TRBD2|few|TRBV5-4
CASSLGLAVQETQYF
TGTGCCAGCAGCTTAGGACTAGCGGTTCAAGAGACCCAGTACTTC
>TRBJ2-3|.|.|TRBV7-2
CASSPGSHTDTQYF
TGTGCCAGCAGCCCCGGGTCTCACACAGATACGCAGTATTTT
>TRBJ2-5|TRBD1|.|TRBV2
CASSPQGETQYF
TGTGCCAGCAGTCCACAGGGGGAGACCCAGTACTTC
>TRBJ2-7|.|.|TRBV2
CASSLQGSTYEQYF
TGTGCCAGCAGCCTACAGGGTTCCACCTACGAGCAGTACTTC
>TRBJ1-6|.|.|TRBV6-5
CASSYEQGGGSPLHF
TGTGCCAGCAGTTACGAACAGGGCGGTGGCTCACCCCTCCACTTT
>TRBJ2-1|.|few|TRBV7-3
CASSLSARSYNEQFF
TGTGCCAGCAGCCTGAGTGCCCGCTCCTACAATGAGCAGTTCTTC
>TRBJ2-7|TRBD1|few|TRBV5-6
CASSLAQGQYEQYF
TGTGCCAGCAGCTTGGCCCAGGGACAGTACGAGCAGTACTTC
>TRBJ2-4|.|.|TRBV27
CASSLTGIAKNIQYF
TGTGCCAGCAGCCTTACAGGGATAGCCAAAAACATTCAGTACTTC
>TRBJ2-2|TRBD2|.|TRBV5-8
CATSPLAGGLNTGELFF
TGTGCCACCTCGCCCCTGGCGGGGGGCCTGAACACCGGGGAGCTGTTTTTT
>TRBJ2-5|TRBD2|.|TRBV5-6
CASSSPGLAGETQYF
TGTGCCAGCAGCTCTCCAGGACTAGCGGGAGAGACCCAGTACTTC
>TRBJ2-5|.|.|TRBV4-2
CASSQDSGRQYQETQYF
TGTGCCAGCAGCCAAGATTCGGGCCGACAGTACCAAGAGACCCAGTACTTC
>TRBJ1-1|TRBD1|.|TRBV7-9
CASSTGTGDTEAFF
TGTGCCAGCAGCACCGGGACAGGGGACACTGAAGCTTTCTTT
>TRBJ2-5|TRBD1|.|TRBV30
CAWSIDRDQETQYF
TGTGCCTGGAGTATAGACAGGGACCAAGAGACCCAGTACTTC
>TRBJ2-5|.|.|TRBV19
CASSIGLRRGQETQYF
TGTGCCAGTAGTATCGGTCTAAGGCGGGGCCAAGAGACCCAGTACTTC
>TRBJ2-5|TRBD1|few|TRBV30
CAWSSTGGGETQYF
TGTGCCTGGAGTTCCACAGGGGGCGGGGAGACCCAGTACTTC
>TRBJ2-1|.|.|TRBV6-1
CASSEDRSSYNEQFF
TGTGCCAGCAGTGAAGACAGGAGCTCCTACAATGAGCAGTTCTTC
>TRBJ2-1|.|.|TRBV6-4
CASSQGGHSPYNEQFF
TGTGCCAGCAGCCAGGGGGGACACTCCCCTTACAATGAGCAGTTCTTC
>TRBJ1-5|.|few|TRBV28
CASRRDKYSNQPQHF
TGTGCCTCCCGTCGAGACAAATATAGCAATCAGCCCCAGCATTTT
>TRBJ2-5|TRBD2|.|TRBV30
CAWTSGGAAQATQYF
TGTGCCTGGACTAGCGGGGGGGCGGCTCAGGCGACCCAGTACTTC
>TRBJ1-2|.|once|TRBV2
CASPWQNYGYTF
TGTGCCAGCCCTTGGCAGAACTATGGCTACACCTTC
>TRBJ1-4|TRBD1|.|TRBV5-6
CASSFTGGQGKLFF
TGTGCCAGCAGTTTTACAGGGGGCCAGGGAAAACTGTTTTTT
>TRBJ1-5|.|.|TRBV6-5
CASSPRGYSNQPQHF
TGTGCCAGCAGTCCACGGGGTTATAGCAATCAGCCCCAGCATTTT
>TRBJ2-5|.|.|TRBV5-5
CASSLGGFETQYF
TGTGCCAGCAGCTTGGGAGGGTTTGAGACCCAGTACTTC
>TRBJ2-2|TRBD2|.|TRBV10-2
CATRPSGAGGELFF
TGCGCCACCCGTCCTAGCGGGGCTGGCGGGGAGCTGTTTTTT
>TRBJ2-6|TRBD1|.|TRBV11-2
CASSSGTGGANVLTF
TGTGCCAGCAGCTCTGGGACAGGGGGGGCCAACGTCCTGACTTTC
>TRBJ1-2|.|.|TRBV19
CASNFTGGYGYTF
TGTGCCAGTAACTTTACAGGCGGCTATGGCTACACCTTC
>TRBJ2-3|.|.|TRBV10-3
CAINQGVSDTQYF
TGTGCCATCAACCAGGGTGTATCAGATACGCAGTATTTT
>TRBJ2-1|TRBD2|.|TRBV11-1
CASSPGGRGGLFEQFF
TGTGCCAGCAGCCCCGGCGGGAGGGGGGGCTTATTTGAGCAGTTCTTC
>TRBJ2-7|TRBD1|.|TRBV9
CASSVAGVTGGSSYEQYF
TGTGCCAGCAGCGTAGCGGGGGTGACAGGGGGGAGCTCCTACGAGCAGTACTTC
>TRBJ1-6|.|few|TRBV6-5
CASSPTYNSPLHF
TGTGCCAGCAGTCCTACCTATAATTCACCCCTCCACTTT
>TRBJ1-1|.|.|TRBV2
CASSVLQTEAFF
TGTGCCAGCAGTGTGTTGCAGACTGAAGCTTTCTTT
>TRBJ2-6|TRBD1|once|TRBV5-6
CASSLVGTGALSGANVLTF
TGTGCCAGCAGCTTGGTAGGGACAGGGGCCCTCTCTGGGGCCAACGTCCTGACTTTC
>TRBJ2-2|TRBD1|.|TRBV29-1
CSVVRQGNGELFF
TGCAGCGTTGTGAGACAGGGAAACGGGGAGCTGTTTTTT
>TRBJ2-3|TRBD2|once|TRBV7-2
CASSLGGLAIDTQYF
TGTGCCAGCAGCTTAGGTGGACTAGCGATAGATACGCAGTATTTT
>TRBJ1-6|.|.|TRBV4-1
CASSQVQGNNSPLHF
TGCGCCAGCAGCCAAGTACAGGGTAATAATTCACCCCTCCACTTT
>TRBJ2-7|TRBD1|.|TRBV5-1
CASTQGQGKTYEQYF
TGCGCCAGCACCCAGGGACAGGGAAAGACCTACGAGCAGTACTTC
>TRBJ1-2|TRBD1|.|TRBV7-2
CASSLGGQGARGYTF
TGTGCCAGCAGCTTAGGTGGGCAGGGGGCAAGGGGCTACACCTTC
>TRBJ2-7|.|once|TRBV27
CASSRREGSYEQYF
TGTGCCAGCAGCCGCAGGGAAGGCTCCTACGAGCAGTACTTC
>TRBJ1-2|.|.|TRBV3-1/TRBV3-2
CASSQENGREGYTF
TGTGCCAGCAGCCAGGAAAACGGCAGGGAAGGCTACACCTTC
>TRBJ2-7|.|.|TRBV2
CASSGDQRYEQYF
TGTGCCAGCAGTGGAGACCAGAGGTACGAGCAGTACTTC
>TRBJ1-4|TRBD1|.|TRBV7-9
CASSLPTSRQGPKEKLFF
TGTGCCAGCAGCTTACCGACCTCACGACAGGGGCCTAAGGAAAAACTGTTTTTT
>TRBJ2-6|.|.|TRBV29-1
CSVIQAGANVLTF
TGCAGCGTTATCCAGGCTGGGGCCAACGTCCTGACTTTC
>TRBJ2-5|TRBD1|.|TRBV15
CATSSDRGQQETQYF
TGTGCCACCAGCTCCGACAGGGGGCAGCAAGAGACCCAGTACTTC
>TRBJ2-1|TRBD2|.|TRBV12-3/TRBV12-4
CASSRGGLEFF
TGTGCCAGCAGCCGCGGGGGTCTAGAGTTCTTC
>TRBJ1-6|.|.|TRBV2
CASSYQGIGSPLHF
TGTGCCAGCAGTTACCAGGGTATAGGTTCACCCCTCCACTTT
>TRBJ2-5|.|.|TRBV19
CASRKGLQETQYF
TGTGCCAGTAGGAAGGGGTTACAAGAGACCCAGTACTTC
>TRBJ1-1|.|few|TRBV18
CASSSQQTENTEAFF
TGTGCCAGCTCATCTCAACAAACAGAGAACACTGAAGCTTTCTTT
>TRBJ2-5|TRBD2|few|TRBV5-1
CASSGGLAGGYQETQYF
TGCGCCAGCAGCGGAGGACTAGCGGGGGGGTACCAAGAGACCCAGTACTTC
>TRBJ1-3|.|.|TRBV4-2
CASSQSKGSRNTIYF
TGTGCCAGCAGCCAGTCAAAGGGGTCGAGAAACACCATATATTTT